The subject of this entry is one T cell receptor beta chain. Its antigen is unknown. The PCR ran on 60 Vbeta and 13 Jbeta primers. The table came from immunoSEQ multiplex PCR; TCRdb's copy has only in-frame clones and leaves some out. The sample has about 170,000 clones, over 60% seen once; the top ten hold roughly 1.6%. Healthy people donating bone marrow made up the donors. This record belongs to a study of cytomegalovirus exposure and HLA in healthy donors. Study-level results: An assumption of roughly uniform sequencing depth across donors underlay the presence/absence analyses.

CDR1 and CDR2 from the germline V gene are MNHNS and SASEGT. The CDR3 extends over 15 amino acids. V lost 3 bases and J lost 1; bases outside the gene matches: 3. The TCR sequence derives from a girl under 18 in good health and CMV-seronegative. The source material was PBMCs. The chain combines TRBV6-1 with TRBJ1-3; 7 bases match TRBD1. The CDR3, as DNA: TGTGCCAGCAGTGACCAACAGGGGTCTGGAAACACCATATATTTT. This translates into CASSDQQGSGNTIYF.